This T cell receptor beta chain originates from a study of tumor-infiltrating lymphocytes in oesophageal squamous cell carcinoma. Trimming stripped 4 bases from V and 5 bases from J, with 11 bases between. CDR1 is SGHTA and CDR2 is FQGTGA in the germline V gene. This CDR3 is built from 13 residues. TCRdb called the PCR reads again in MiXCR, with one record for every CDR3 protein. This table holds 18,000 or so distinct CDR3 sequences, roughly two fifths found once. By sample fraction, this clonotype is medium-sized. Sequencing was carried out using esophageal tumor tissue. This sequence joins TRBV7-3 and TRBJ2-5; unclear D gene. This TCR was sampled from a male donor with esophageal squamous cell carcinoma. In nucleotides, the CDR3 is TGTGCCAGCAGCTGGTGGGTGGGGGAGACCCAGTACTTC. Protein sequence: CASSWWVGETQYF.